A selection of T cell receptor beta chains follows, all from one sample in a study of blood T cell repertoires in COVID-19. This table comes from immunoSEQ multiplex PCR, and its TCRdb copy is limited to in-frame clones, with some not included. The sample contains around 98,000 clones, about four fifths of which appear only once. The sequenced sample was peripheral blood. The receptor source for this set is a man between 70 and 80 years old with acute or convalescent COVID-19. CDR3s include the opening cysteine and the closing phenylalanine or tryptophan. Each record gives: D gene, clone size, V gene, J gene, CDR3 protein, CDR3 DNA. A D gene is named only where the DNA matches it firmly. Size is stated for part of the rows, as once, few or many counts, or as a class when the clone is expanded.

NA	NA	TRBV12-3/TRBV12-4	TRBJ2-3	CASRDVGLATQYF	TGTGCCAGCCGGGATGTAGGATTAGCTACGCAGTATTTT
NA	few	TRBV28	TRBJ2-5	CASTQDSRVHKETQYF	TGTGCCAGCACTCAGGACAGCAGAGTTCATAAAGAGACCCAGTACTTC
TRBD1	NA	TRBV5-1	TRBJ1-4	CASSGGQGGNEKLFF	TGCGCCAGCAGCGGTGGACAGGGGGGCAATGAAAAACTGTTTTTT
NA	NA	TRBV6-5	TRBJ1-2	CASSYPFYGYTF	TGTGCCAGCAGTTACCCTTTCTATGGCTACACCTTC
TRBD1	NA	TRBV7-8	TRBJ1-2	CASSFMQGAYGGYTF	TGTGCCAGCAGCTTTATGCAGGGGGCCTATGGTGGCTACACCTTC
TRBD2	NA	TRBV28	TRBJ2-7	CARSLGGRSGRKGYEQYF	TGTGCCCGCAGTTTGGGGGGGAGGTCGGGGAGGAAAGGTTACGAGCAGTACTTC
TRBD1	few	TRBV7-2	TRBJ1-4	CASSLQSGQGGEKLFF	TGTGCCAGCAGCTTACAATCTGGACAGGGGGGAGAAAAACTGTTTTTT
TRBD1	few	TRBV6-5	TRBJ1-6	CASSYLSDRGISPLHF	TGTGCCAGCAGTTACCTATCGGACAGGGGGATTTCACCCCTCCACTTT
NA	NA	TRBV2	TRBJ2-1	CASSEGQTYNEQFF	TGTGCCAGCAGTGAAGGCCAGACCTACAATGAGCAGTTCTTC
NA	NA	TRBV7-2	TRBJ1-2	CASSFRARTGDTF	TGTGCCAGCAGCTTCCGGGCCCGGACGGGGGACACCTTC
NA	NA	TRBV19	TRBJ1-2	CASSDRTAYGYTF	TGTGCCAGTAGTGATCGGACAGCTTATGGCTACACCTTC
NA	few	TRBV12-3/TRBV12-4	TRBJ2-1	CASSPWTDNEQFF	TGTGCCAGCAGTCCCTGGACAGACAATGAGCAGTTCTTC
NA	NA	TRBV19	TRBJ1-5	CASSRQLYSNQPQHF	TGTGCCAGTAGTAGACAGCTCTATAGCAATCAGCCCCAGCATTTT
NA	NA	TRBV4-1	TRBJ2-2	CASSQVPGGTGTGELFF	TGCGCCAGCAGCCAAGTACCTGGCGGGACGGGAACCGGGGAGCTGTTTTTT
NA	NA	TRBV7-2	TRBJ2-4	CASSPPPWDKKNIQYF	TGTGCCAGCAGCCCTCCTCCGTGGGACAAAAAAAACATTCAGTACTTC
NA	NA	TRBV3-1/TRBV3-2	TRBJ2-7	CASSQFLAQEQYF	TGTGCCAGCAGCCAATTCCTAGCGCAGGAGCAGTACTTC
TRBD2	few	TRBV4-3	TRBJ2-5	CASSQEALRGQKLAGGRETQYF	TGCGCCAGCAGCCAAGAGGCACTTCGAGGACAGAAACTAGCGGGGGGAAGAGAGACCCAGTACTTC
TRBD1	NA	TRBV6-6	TRBJ2-1	CASSYSSQGAGHEQFF	TGTGCCAGCAGTTACTCGTCACAGGGGGCCGGTCATGAGCAGTTCTTC
TRBD1	once	TRBV29-1	TRBJ1-2	CSVGTGDYGYTF	TGCAGCGTTGGGACAGGCGACTATGGCTACACCTTC
TRBD2	NA	TRBV7-2	TRBJ2-3	CASSTGLAPDTQYF	TGTGCCAGCAGCACGGGACTAGCCCCAGATACGCAGTATTTT
NA	NA	TRBV27	TRBJ2-4	CASSLSRLAKNIQYF	TGTGCCAGCAGTTTATCGCGGCTAGCCAAAAACATTCAGTACTTC
NA	NA	TRBV18	TRBJ2-5	CASSPSGQQETQYF	TGTGCCAGCTCACCGTCAGGGCAACAAGAGACCCAGTACTTC
NA	few	TRBV10-3	TRBJ1-6	CAISESGDGGAPLHF	TGTGCCATCAGTGAGTCGGGGGACGGGGGAGCACCCCTCCACTTT
NA	NA	TRBV5-6	TRBJ2-5	CASSLVGRAYQETQYF	TGTGCCAGCAGCTTGGTCGGGCGGGCGTACCAAGAGACCCAGTACTTC
NA	NA	TRBV5-4	TRBJ1-1	CASRRDPSTEAFF	TGTGCCAGCAGGCGGGACCCGAGCACTGAAGCTTTCTTT
TRBD1	NA	TRBV3-1/TRBV3-2	TRBJ2-3	CASSPSRDRVWPPSTDTQYF	TGTGCCAGCAGCCCGTCCCGGGACAGGGTATGGCCCCCTAGCACAGATACGCAGTATTTT
TRBD1	NA	TRBV28	TRBJ2-3	CASSFLSRDREDTQYF	TGTGCCAGCAGTTTCCTTTCCAGGGACAGGGAGGATACGCAGTATTTT
TRBD1	NA	TRBV30	TRBJ1-5	CAWKDRGPSQPQHF	TGTGCCTGGAAAGACAGGGGCCCTAGTCAGCCCCAGCATTTT
TRBD1	NA	TRBV23-1	TRBJ1-2	CASSQHPDRGYGYTF	TGCGCCAGCAGCCAGCACCCTGACAGGGGCTACGGCTACACCTTC
NA	NA	TRBV4-1	TRBJ2-1	CASSQPTTRYNEQFF	TGCGCCAGCAGCCAACCGACTACCAGGTACAATGAGCAGTTCTTC
NA	NA	TRBV7-2	TRBJ2-7	CASSPGQWTYEQYF	TGTGCCAGCAGCCCTGGACAGTGGACCTACGAGCAGTACTTC
NA	NA	TRBV11-2	TRBJ2-7	CASSSLGNEQYF	TGTGCCAGCAGCTCTCTAGGAAACGAGCAGTACTTC
TRBD1	NA	TRBV18	TRBJ2-3	CASSPTGSTDTQYF	TGTGCCAGCTCCCCGACAGGGAGTACAGATACGCAGTATTTT
TRBD1	NA	TRBV11-2	TRBJ2-7	CASRPRQGPSYEQYF	TGTGCCAGCAGACCAAGACAGGGTCCTTCCTACGAGCAGTACTTC
NA	NA	TRBV27	TRBJ2-2	CASSETRQSGELFF	TGTGCCAGCAGTGAGACTCGTCAATCCGGGGAGCTGTTTTTT
TRBD2	NA	TRBV28	TRBJ2-5	CASSSPSGRWETQYF	TGTGCCAGCAGTTCCCCTAGCGGGCGTTGGGAGACCCAGTACTTC
NA	many	TRBV30	TRBJ1-5	CAWSVTGLNQPQHF	TGTGCCTGGAGTGTAACAGGCTTAAATCAGCCCCAGCATTTT
TRBD1	NA	TRBV9	TRBJ1-2	CASTLRQGAGYTF	TGTGCCAGCACCTTAAGACAGGGCGCTGGCTACACCTTC
NA	NA	TRBV5-5	TRBJ1-2	CASSLPGGYTF	TGTGCCAGCAGCTTACCCGGGGGCTACACCTTC
NA	NA	TRBV7-8	TRBJ2-7	CASSAYSGPTYEQYF	TGTGCCAGCAGCGCTTATAGCGGCCCAACCTACGAGCAGTACTTC
NA	few	TRBV18	TRBJ2-5	CASSPMQQETQYF	TGTGCCAGCTCACCAATGCAGCAAGAGACCCAGTACTTC
NA	NA	TRBV19	TRBJ1-5	CASVGGPLRNQPQHF	TGTGCCTCAGTAGGGGGTCCCCTTCGAAATCAGCCCCAGCATTTT
NA	few	TRBV11-3	TRBJ2-1	CASSPTSLLYNEQFF	TGTGCCAGCAGCCCGACTAGTCTATTGTACAATGAGCAGTTCTTC
TRBD1	NA	TRBV6-2/TRBV6-3	TRBJ1-1	CASSSRGTGAMNTEAFF	TGTGCCAGCAGTTCACGAGGGACAGGGGCCATGAACACTGAAGCTTTCTTT
NA	many	TRBV29-1	TRBJ2-5	CSVREGGTQYF	TGCAGCGTTAGGGAGGGGGGGACCCAGTACTTC
TRBD1	NA	TRBV5-6	TRBJ2-3	CASSLTGVDTQYF	TGTGCCAGCAGCCTGACAGGGGTTGATACGCAGTATTTT
NA	NA	TRBV6-5	TRBJ2-7	CASRQFYEQYF	TGTGCCAGCCGACAGTTCTACGAGCAGTACTTC
TRBD2	NA	TRBV13	TRBJ2-7	CASSLGTSREQYF	TGTGCCAGCAGCCTGGGGACTAGCCGCGAGCAGTACTTC
TRBD1	NA	TRBV12-3/TRBV12-4	TRBJ2-5	CASSDRGETQYF	TGTGCCAGCAGTGACAGGGGAGAGACCCAGTACTTC
NA	NA	TRBV18	TRBJ1-3	CASSPDISGNTIYF	TGTGCCAGCTCACCAGACATCTCTGGAAACACCATATATTTT
TRBD1	NA	TRBV28	TRBJ2-7	CASGTGGSRGSEQYF	TGTGCCAGCGGGACAGGGGGCTCCCGAGGGAGCGAGCAGTACTTC
TRBD2	NA	TRBV30	TRBJ2-1	CAWSVGLAGGQEQFF	TGTGCCTGGAGTGTAGGACTAGCGGGAGGGCAGGAGCAGTTCTTC
TRBD2	NA	TRBV28	TRBJ2-1	CASSSPGGREVNEQFF	TGTGCCAGCAGTTCCCCGGGCGGGCGGGAGGTCAATGAGCAGTTCTTC
TRBD2	NA	TRBV28	TRBJ2-2	CASSRTGTSGSGELFF	TGTGCCAGCAGTCGAACCGGGACTAGCGGATCGGGAGAGCTGTTTTTT
TRBD2	NA	TRBV6-2/TRBV6-3	TRBJ2-2	CASSPPGTSGSVYTGELFF	TGTGCCAGCAGTCCCCCCGGGACTAGCGGGAGTGTCTACACCGGGGAGCTGTTTTTT